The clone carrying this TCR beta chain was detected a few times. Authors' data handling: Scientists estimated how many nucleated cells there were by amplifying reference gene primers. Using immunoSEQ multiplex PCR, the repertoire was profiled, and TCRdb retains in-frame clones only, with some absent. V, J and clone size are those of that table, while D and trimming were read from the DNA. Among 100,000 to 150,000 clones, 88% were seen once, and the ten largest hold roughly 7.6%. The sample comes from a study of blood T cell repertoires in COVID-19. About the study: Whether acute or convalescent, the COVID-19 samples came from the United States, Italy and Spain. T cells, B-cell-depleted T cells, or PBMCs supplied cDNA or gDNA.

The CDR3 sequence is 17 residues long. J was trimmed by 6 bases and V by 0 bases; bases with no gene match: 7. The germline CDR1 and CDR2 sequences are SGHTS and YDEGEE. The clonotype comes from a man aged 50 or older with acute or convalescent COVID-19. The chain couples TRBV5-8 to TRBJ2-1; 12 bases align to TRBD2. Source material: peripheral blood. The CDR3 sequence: CASSLERRLAGVNEQFF. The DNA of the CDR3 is TGTGCCAGCAGCTTGGAAAGGAGACTAGCGGGAGTCAATGAGCAGTTCTTC.